These 20 T cell receptor beta chains came from one sample sequenced in a study of cytomegalovirus exposure and HLA in healthy donors (dated by TCRdb to 2015 to 2018). The protocol used for the library was the immunoSEQ multiplex PCR assay. A mixture of 60 forward primers for TCR Vbeta segments and 13 reverse primers for TCR Jbeta segments was used in the multiplex PCR. TCRdb took over this immuneACCESS table, retaining in-frame rearrangements with V and J assigned. Such tables are incomplete; in checked studies, under half of the missing clones stem from an unresolved V gene, and the remainder is unexplained. Across this sample there are about 94,000 clones, with about 62% seen only once. The ten largest account for 3% to 5% of the sample. The sequenced material came from PBMCs. These receptors were obtained from a man aged 25 to 40 in good health and CMV-seronegative.

The rearrangement uses TRBV12-5 and TRBJ2-5, with 7 bases that match TRBD2. Germline V lookup: CDR1 LGHNT, CDR2 FRNRAP. V lost 0 bases, J lost 5 bases, and 6 bases stayed unmatched. The CDR3 sequence is 15 residues long. CDR3 coding DNA: TGTGCTAGTGGTTTGGTAGGCTCGCGGGAGGAGACCCAGTACTTC. Amino acid sequence: CASGLVGSREETQYF.

This CDR3 is CASSWSQGRGVLGGYTF. CDR3 bases: TGCGCCAGCAGCTGGTCCCAGGGCAGGGGAGTATTGGGCGGCTACACCTTC. V and J are TRBV5-1 and TRBJ1-2, with D possibly matching TRBD1 (6 bases). The germline gives CDR1 SGHRS, CDR2 YFSETQ. The length of the CDR3 is 17 residues. The ends were cut back, 3 bases at V and 8 bases at J, with 26 bases in the middle.

The rearrangement joins TRBV9 to TRBJ2-2, with 10 bases fitting TRBD2. The CDR3 runs to 14 residues. Per the germline V gene, CDR1 is SGDLS and CDR2 is YYNGEE. Germline trimming cut 4 bases from V and 5 bases from J; bases unmatched to any gene: 2. Written as DNA, the CDR3 is TGTGCCAGCAGCTTACTAGCGGGAACCGGGGAGCTGTTTTTT. Its protein product is CASSLLAGTGELFF.

CDR3 sequence (DNA): TGCGCCAGCAGCCAAGGGACAGGGATAGGCGAGACCCAGTACTTC. Its protein product is CASSQGTGIGETQYF. The chain carries TRBV4-1 and TRBJ2-5; 8 positions match TRBD1. This CDR3 is built from 15 residues. The germline CDR1 and CDR2 sequences are MGHRA and YSYEKL. The V and J ends lost 1 base and 5 bases, in that order; junction bases with no gene match: 6.

In this sample, this clone turned up a few times. The CDR3 DNA is TGTGCCAGCAGCTTACTCCAGAGACTTAGCTCCTACAATGAGCAGTTCTTC. It translates to CASSLLQRLSSYNEQFF. The chain combines TRBV7-2 with TRBJ2-1; D unresolved. Trimming shortened V by 2 bases and J by 0 bases, and 14 bases separated the two germline ends. CDR1 and CDR2 (germline): SGHTA, FQGNSA. The CDR3 is made up of 17 amino acids.

This clone came up a few times. This rearrangement joins TRBV12-1 to TRBJ2-7; the D call of TRBD2 is as the table states it, not checked on the DNA. TRBV12-1 is shown as a pseudogene. The CDR3 contains 16 residues. CDR3 residues: CASSPISGRSSGEQYF. The DNA for the CDR3 is TGTGCCAGCAGCCCCATTAGCGGGAGATCTTCGGGGGAGCAGTACTTC.

Notes on this clone: Other DNA sequences of this sample code for an identical CDR3. The CDR3 reads CASTPTGGGNQPQHF. As DNA, the CDR3 is TGTGCCAGTACCCCGACAGGGGGAGGCAATCAGCCCCAGCATTTT. The rearrangement links TRBV19 to TRBJ1-5; TRBD1 agrees at 9 bases. CDR3 length: 15 residues. J was trimmed by 2 bases and V by 7 bases; bases with no gene match: 6. Looked up from germline, CDR1 is LNHDA and CDR2 is SQIVND (reference sequence).

As for this clone: Germline is not matched at one junction end, which may reflect a read error. This chain joins TRBV19 and TRBJ2-1, with 11 bases identical to TRBD2. Germline V gene lookup returns CDR1 LNHDA and CDR2 SQIVND (reference sequence). There are 15 residues in the CDR3. The DNA of the CDR3 is TGTGCCAGTAGCATAGTAGCGGGGGGGATGAATGAGCAGTTCTTC. The encoded protein is CASSIVAGGMNEQFF.

The chain employs TRBV19 and TRBJ2-5; 7 bases fit TRBD2. The V and J ends lost 5 bases and 6 bases, in that order; junction bases with no gene match: 15. Germline V lookup: CDR1 LNHDA, CDR2 SQIVND (reference sequence). The CDR3 is 16 amino acids. The CDR3 nucleotides are TGTGCCAGTAGTCCCCTGGGAGGGTCTAACGCGAAGACCCAGTACTTC. Its translation: CASSPLGGSNAKTQYF.

The genes are TRBV27 and TRBJ1-4; a possible D gene is TRBD1 (5 bases). CDR3 length: 15 amino acids. In germline, CDR1 is MNHEY, CDR2 SMNVEV (reference sequence). The germline V and J ends were trimmed by 4 bases and 5 bases, with 14 bases remaining between them. The CDR3 DNA reads TGTGCCAGCAGTTCCCTCGGGACTGGGAATGAAAAACTGTTTTTT. This translates into CASSSLGTGNEKLFF.

The chain combines TRBV7-2 with TRBJ2-1, with 8 bases fitting TRBD1. The ends lost 2 bases at V and 4 bases at J; junction bases unmatched: 4. This CDR3 region has 15 residues. Germline CDR1 SGHTA, CDR2 FQGNSA. The CDR3 sequence: CASSLSQGAYNEQFF. Written as DNA, the CDR3 is TGTGCCAGCAGCTTAAGTCAGGGGGCTTACAATGAGCAGTTCTTC.

The chain is built from TRBV27 and TRBJ2-5; TRBD1 might be the D (6 bases). The CDR3 covers 15 residues. Trimming cost V 3 bases and J 0 bases, with 11 bases left between them. From germline, CDR1 is MNHEY and CDR2 SMNVEV (reference sequence). CDR3 residues: CASSLDRRYQETQYF. CDR3 DNA: TGTGCCAGCAGTTTGGACAGACGTTACCAAGAGACCCAGTACTTC.

The chain has TRBV9 and TRBJ2-1; tentatively, D is TRBD2 (5 bases). CDR1 and CDR2 (germline): SGDLS, YYNGEE. The ends were cut back, 3 bases at V and 6 bases at J, with 16 bases in the middle. This CDR3 has 15 amino acids. For the CDR3, the DNA is TGTGCCAGCAGCGCCCTCCCGGACGAGGGCAATGAGCAGTTCTTC. Translating gives CASSALPDEGNEQFF.

The genes are TRBV18 and TRBJ1-1; D unclear. CDR3 size: 12 residues. The germline V and J ends were trimmed by 5 bases and 1 base, with 5 bases remaining between them. Germline CDR1 is KGHSH and CDR2 is LQKENI. The DNA of the CDR3 is TGTGCCAGCTCAGGCGGGAACACTGAAGCTTTCTTT. It codes for CASSGGNTEAFF.

The chain joins TRBV29-1 to TRBJ1-1; TRBD1 matches 7 bases. The CDR3 sequence is 15 residues long. J gave up 0 bases and V 5 bases, and 9 bases lay outside the gene matches. CDR1 is SQVTM and CDR2 is ANQGSEA in the germline V gene. CDR3 coding DNA: TGCAGCGTTTGGACAGGTAGGGAAATGAACACTGAAGCTTTCTTT. Residues: CSVWTGREMNTEAFF.

This sequence joins TRBV28 and TRBJ1-1, with D possibly TRBD1 on 6 matching bases. Per the germline V gene, CDR1 is MDHEN and CDR2 is SYDVKM. There are 14 residues in the CDR3. V dropped 5 bases and J dropped 1 base, with 11 bases sitting between them. The CDR3 region has the DNA TGTGCCAGCAGTAGGGCAGGGGCGAACACTGAAGCTTTCTTT. This gives the protein CASSRAGANTEAFF.

The chain is built from TRBV19 and TRBJ1-5; no clear D gene. Germline CDR1 is LNHDA and CDR2 is SQIVND (reference sequence). CDR3 length: 16 amino acids. The germline V and J ends were trimmed by 3 bases and 2 bases, with 14 bases remaining between them. CDR3 amino acids: CASSIVAGAGNQPQHF. As DNA, the CDR3 is TGTGCCAGTAGTATTGTGGCAGGCGCAGGCAATCAGCCCCAGCATTTT.

The chain carries TRBV5-4 and TRBJ1-6, with 7 bases identical to TRBD1. CDR1 and CDR2 from the germline V gene are SGHNT and YYREEE (reference sequence). Trimming at V came to 0 bases and at J to 7 bases, leaving 4 bases not matched to a gene. The CDR3 extends over 15 amino acids. The CDR3 nucleotides are TGTGCCAGCAGCTTGGAGACAGGGCGGAATTCACCCCTCCACTTT. Translation: CASSLETGRNSPLHF.

The CDR3 DNA follows: TGTGCCAGCAGCTTAGGTAGCGGGGGAGCAGATACGCAGTATTTT. Amino acids: CASSLGSGGADTQYF. The chain recombines TRBV11-2 with TRBJ2-3; 9 nucleotides align to TRBD2. The germline CDR1 and CDR2 sequences are SGHAT and FQNNGV. This CDR3 has 15 residues. V shed 1 base and J 4 bases; nucleotides not matched to a gene: 3.

The CDR3 nucleotides read TGTGCCAGCAGCCGAGAAACAGCGGTTAGCTCCTACGAGCAGTACTTC. Translation: CASSRETAVSSYEQYF. The chain uses TRBV14 and TRBJ2-7; possibly TRBD2 for D (5 bases). V was clipped by 4 bases and J by 0 bases, with 16 bases between them. The V gene's germline CDR1 is SGHDN and CDR2 FVKESK. CDR3 length: 16 residues.